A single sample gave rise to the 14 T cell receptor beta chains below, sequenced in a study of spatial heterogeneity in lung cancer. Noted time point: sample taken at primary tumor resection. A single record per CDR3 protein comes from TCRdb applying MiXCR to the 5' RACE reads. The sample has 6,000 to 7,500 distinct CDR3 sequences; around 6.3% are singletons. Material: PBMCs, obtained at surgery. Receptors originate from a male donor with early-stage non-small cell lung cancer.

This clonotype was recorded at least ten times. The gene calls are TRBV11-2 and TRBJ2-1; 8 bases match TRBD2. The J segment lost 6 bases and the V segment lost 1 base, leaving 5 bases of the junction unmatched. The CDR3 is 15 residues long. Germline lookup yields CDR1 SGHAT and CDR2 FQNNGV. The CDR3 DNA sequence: TGTGCCAGCAGCTTAGTCGGTAGCGGGATCAATGAGCAGTTCTTC. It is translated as CASSLVGSGINEQFF.

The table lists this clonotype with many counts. In DNA, the CDR3 is TGCGCCAGCAGCTCAACAAACTTGGGAGAAGAGACCCAGTACTTC. It codes for CASSSTNLGEETQYF. The chain employs TRBV5-1 and TRBJ2-5; tentatively, D is TRBD2 (5 bases). The CDR3 is 15 amino acids. The V gene's germline CDR1 is SGHRS and CDR2 YFSETQ. V was trimmed by 3 bases and J by 3 bases, leaving 15 bases between them.

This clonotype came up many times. CDR3 bases: TGTGCCAGCAGTGAGGGGACAGGGGGCTACAATGAGCAGTTCTTC. This codes for CASSEGTGGYNEQFF. The V and J genes are TRBV25-1 and TRBJ2-1; 11 bases are a match to TRBD1. The germline CDR1 and CDR2 sequences are MGHDK and SYGVNS. This CDR3 region has 15 residues. Trimming at V came to 3 bases and at J to 3 bases, leaving 1 base not matched to a gene.

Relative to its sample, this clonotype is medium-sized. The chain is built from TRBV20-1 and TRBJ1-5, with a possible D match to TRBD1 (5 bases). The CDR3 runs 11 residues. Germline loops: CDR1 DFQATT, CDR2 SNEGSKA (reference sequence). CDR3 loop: CSWGSSQPQHF. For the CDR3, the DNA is TGCAGCTGGGGGTCCAGTCAGCCCCAGCATTTT.

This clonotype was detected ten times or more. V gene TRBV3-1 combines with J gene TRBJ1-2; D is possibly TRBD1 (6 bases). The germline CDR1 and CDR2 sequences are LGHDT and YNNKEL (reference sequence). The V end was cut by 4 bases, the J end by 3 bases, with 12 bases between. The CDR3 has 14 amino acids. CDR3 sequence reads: CASSPSGEYYGYTF. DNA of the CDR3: TGTGCCAGCAGCCCGTCAGGGGAGTACTATGGCTACACCTTC.

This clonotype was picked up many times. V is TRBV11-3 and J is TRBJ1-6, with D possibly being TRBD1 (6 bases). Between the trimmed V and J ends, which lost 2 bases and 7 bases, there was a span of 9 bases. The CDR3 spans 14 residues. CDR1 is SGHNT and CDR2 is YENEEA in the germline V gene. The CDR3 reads CASSLKGGNSPLHF. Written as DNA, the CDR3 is TGTGCCAGCAGCTTAAAAGGGGGGAATTCACCCCTCCACTTT.

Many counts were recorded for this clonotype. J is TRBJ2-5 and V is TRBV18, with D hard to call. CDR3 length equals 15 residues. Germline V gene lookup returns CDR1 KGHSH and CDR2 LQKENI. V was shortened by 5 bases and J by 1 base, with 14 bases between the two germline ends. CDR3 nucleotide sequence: TGTGCCAGCTCAATTACGGGTCCTCCCCAAGAGACCCAGTACTTC. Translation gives CASSITGPPQETQYF.

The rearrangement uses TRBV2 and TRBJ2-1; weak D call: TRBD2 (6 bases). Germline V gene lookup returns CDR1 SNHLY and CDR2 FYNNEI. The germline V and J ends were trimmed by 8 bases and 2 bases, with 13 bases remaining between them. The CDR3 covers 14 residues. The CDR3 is CASGRDSPYNEQFF. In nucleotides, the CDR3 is TGTGCCAGCGGCCGGGACTCCCCCTACAATGAGCAGTTCTTC.

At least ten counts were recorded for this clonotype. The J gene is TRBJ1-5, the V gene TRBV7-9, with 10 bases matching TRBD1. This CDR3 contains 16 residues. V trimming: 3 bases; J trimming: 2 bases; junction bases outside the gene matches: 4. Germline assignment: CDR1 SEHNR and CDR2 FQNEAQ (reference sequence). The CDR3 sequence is CASSLGGQGGNQPQHF. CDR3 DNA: TGTGCCAGCAGCTTGGGAGGACAGGGGGGCAATCAGCCCCAGCATTTT. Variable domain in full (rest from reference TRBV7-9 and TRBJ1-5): DTGVSQNPRHKITKRGQNVTFRCDPISEHNRLYWYRQTLGQGPEFLTYFQNEAQLEKSRLLSDRFSAERPKGSFSTLEIQRTEQGDSAMYLCASSLGGQGGNQPQHFGDGTRLSIL.

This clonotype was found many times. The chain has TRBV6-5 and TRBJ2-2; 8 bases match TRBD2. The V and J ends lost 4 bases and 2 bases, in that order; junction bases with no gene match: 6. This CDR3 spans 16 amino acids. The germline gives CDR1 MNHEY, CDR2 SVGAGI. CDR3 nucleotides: TGTGCCAGCAGTTCCCGCGGGGGGCCTAACACCGGGGAGCTGTTTTTT. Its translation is CASSSRGGPNTGELFF.

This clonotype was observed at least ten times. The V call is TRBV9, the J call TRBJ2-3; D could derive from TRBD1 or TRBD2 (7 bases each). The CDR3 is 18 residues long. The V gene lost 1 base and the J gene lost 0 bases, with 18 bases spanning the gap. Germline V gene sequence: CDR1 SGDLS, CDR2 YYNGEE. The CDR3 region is CASSVLGPRGGSTDTQYF. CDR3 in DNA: TGTGCCAGCAGCGTACTCGGTCCCAGGGGGGGAAGCACAGATACGCAGTATTTT.

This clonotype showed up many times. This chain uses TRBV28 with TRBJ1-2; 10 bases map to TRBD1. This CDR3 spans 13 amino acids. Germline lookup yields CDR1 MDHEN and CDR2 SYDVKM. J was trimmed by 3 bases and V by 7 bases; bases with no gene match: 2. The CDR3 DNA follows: TGTGCCAGCAAAGGGACAGGGGACTATGGCTACACCTTC. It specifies CASKGTGDYGYTF.

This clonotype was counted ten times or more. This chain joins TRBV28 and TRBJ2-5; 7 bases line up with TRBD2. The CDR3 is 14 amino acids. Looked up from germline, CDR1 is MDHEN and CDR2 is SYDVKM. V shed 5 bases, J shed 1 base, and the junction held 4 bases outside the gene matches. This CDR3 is CASSRSGGQETQYF. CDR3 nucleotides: TGTGCCAGCAGTCGGTCGGGGGGCCAAGAGACCCAGTACTTC.

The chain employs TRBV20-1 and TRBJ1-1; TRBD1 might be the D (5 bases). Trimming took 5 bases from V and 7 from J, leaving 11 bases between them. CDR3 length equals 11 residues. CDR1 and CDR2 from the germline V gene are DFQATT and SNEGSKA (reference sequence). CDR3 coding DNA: TGCAGTGCTTTCTCGAGGGGTGAAGCTTTCTTT. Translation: CSAFSRGEAFF.